These T cell receptor beta chains were read from a single sample in a study of shared clonotypes between healthy human individuals. The table came from immunoSEQ multiplex PCR; TCRdb's copy has only in-frame clones and leaves some out. The table has about 1.9 million clones, 80% to 95% seen once. Sequenced material: naive CD8+ T cells from PBMCs. Receptors were obtained from a man between 18 and 35 years old in good health. Some clones in this sample may be carry-over from other donors' samples. CDR3s include the opening cysteine and the closing phenylalanine or tryptophan. A D gene is named only where the DNA matches it firmly. Part of the rows lack a size; the others show once, few, many or a class for expanded clones.

cdr3_nt	cdr3_aa	clone_size	d_call	v_call	j_call
TGTGCCAGCCTGGACGGGCTGAGCTACGAGCAGTACTTC	CASLDGLSYEQYF	NA	NA	TRBV27	TRBJ2-7
TGTGCCAGCAGTACTCAGAAAGGAAACACCATATATTTT	CASSTQKGNTIYF	NA	NA	TRBV27	TRBJ1-3
TGTGCCAGCAGTCCATCGACAGGGGCCAATCAGCCCCAGCATTTT	CASSPSTGANQPQHF	NA	TRBD1	TRBV27	TRBJ1-5
TGTGCCAGCAGCTCAACAGGTAAAGTCGACGAGCAGTACTTC	CASSSTGKVDEQYF	NA	NA	TRBV11-3	TRBJ2-7
TGCAGCGCCAGGGTGGGAGTAGCGGGAGTCGGCAATGAGCAGTTCTTC	CSARVGVAGVGNEQFF	NA	TRBD2	TRBV29-1	TRBJ2-1
TGTGCCAGCAGCCTCGATGAGATGAACACTGAAGCTTTCTTT	CASSLDEMNTEAFF	NA	NA	TRBV7-6	TRBJ1-1
TGTGCCAGCAGTCGGGTGATGGCCGTCACAGGGGAAGCGGGCGGCTACACCTTC	CASSRVMAVTGEAGGYTF	NA	TRBD1	TRBV27	TRBJ1-2
TGTGCCAGCAGCTTGGGGACCCACTATGGCTACACCTTC	CASSLGTHYGYTF	NA	NA	TRBV7-2	TRBJ1-2
TGTGCCAGCAGCTTCTCCGCGGGAGCCGGCAATGAGCAGTTCTTC	CASSFSAGAGNEQFF	NA	TRBD2	TRBV11-2	TRBJ2-1
TGTGCCAGTAGTTACAGGTCAGGGGGAGGTACTGAAGCTTTCTTT	CASSYRSGGGTEAFF	NA	TRBD1	TRBV19	TRBJ1-1
TGCAGTGCTAGAGATAACATTCAGTACTTC	CSARDNIQYF	NA	NA	TRBV20-1	TRBJ2-4
TGTGCCAGCTCACCCTCCGGGACGGCCGAGGGGGTGCAGTTCTTC	CASSPSGTAEGVQFF	NA	NA	TRBV18	TRBJ2-1
TGTGCCAGCAGTCATACAGCGGGCAATCAGCCCCAGCATTTT	CASSHTAGNQPQHF	once	NA	TRBV9	TRBJ1-5
TGTGCCAGTAAAGTCGGGACAGAAGAGACCCAGTACTTC	CASKVGTEETQYF	NA	TRBD1	TRBV19	TRBJ2-5
TGTGCCAGCCTCTCAGGGAAGGAGGCTTTCTTT	CASLSGKEAFF	NA	NA	TRBV19	TRBJ1-1
TGTGCCAGTAGGTACAGGGGGTCGGGGAACATTCAGTACTTC	CASRYRGSGNIQYF	NA	TRBD1	TRBV19	TRBJ2-4
TGTGCCAGCAGTTTGGTCTTCCCGGGACAGGGGGGGGAGACCCAGTACTTC	CASSLVFPGQGGETQYF	NA	TRBD1	TRBV28	TRBJ2-5
TGTGCCACCAGCAGAGGGGCCGAGGATTTCGGCGCGGGTCAGCCCCAGCATTTT	CATSRGAEDFGAGQPQHF	NA	NA	TRBV15	TRBJ1-5
TGCAGCGTCCCGGACGGCTACAATGAGCAGTTCTTC	CSVPDGYNEQFF	NA	NA	TRBV29-1	TRBJ2-1
TGTGCCAGCAGTCTAAGGACAGATAATCAGCCCCAGCATTTT	CASSLRTDNQPQHF	NA	NA	TRBV27	TRBJ1-5
TGTGCCAGCTCACCACCATATCTACAGGGGACGTCCTACGAGCAGTACTTC	CASSPPYLQGTSYEQYF	NA	TRBD1	TRBV18	TRBJ2-7